Only a few counts were recorded for the clone carrying this T cell receptor beta chain. This specimen belongs to a study of blood T cell repertoires in COVID-19. Overall study context: PBMCs, B-cell-depleted T cells, or T cells provided the cDNA or gDNA that made up the material.

As originally analysed: Estimation of nucleated cell counts was performed using reference gene primer amplification. The assay was immunoSEQ multiplex PCR, and TCRdb's table has in-frame clones only and misses some. The V and J calls and clone size were taken over from that table, and D and trimming were inferred from the DNA. Of about 220,000 clones in the sample, almost 85% were seen once. In germline, CDR1 is LGHNA, CDR2 YNFKEQ. The length of the CDR3 is 14 residues. Trimming removed 0 bases at V and 5 bases at J, with 10 bases between. J is TRBJ1-2 and V is TRBV4-2; D is unresolved. The sequenced sample consisted of peripheral blood. This TCR derives from a woman in her 70s with COVID-19, enrolled during active disease. CDR3 amino acids: CASSQEAQPYGYTF. The CDR3 bases are TGTGCCAGCAGCCAAGAAGCACAGCCATATGGCTACACCTTC.